These T cell receptor beta chains were read from a single sample in a study of OX40 agonist ivuxolimab in advanced cancers. Assay used: immunoSEQ multiplex PCR; TCRdb lists only in-frame clones, some missing. The table records tens of thousands of clones, about 85% of them present only once. The material was CD4+ or CD8+ T cells sorted from blood, obtained in a trial of the OX40 agonist ivuxolimab. The origin of the receptors is an adult with an advanced solid tumor such as melanoma, head and neck, liver or kidney cancer. The CDR3 runs from the conserved cysteine through the conserved F or W. The D gene is left open where the match is weak. The listing skips clone size in some rows; elsewhere it reads once, few, many or a size class.

d_call: TRBD1; v_call: TRBV6-1; clone_size: NA; j_call: TRBJ1-5; cdr3_aa: CASSEWFRGRTDNNQPQHF; cdr3_nt: TGTGCCAGCAGTGAATGGTTCAGGGGGCGAACTGATAACAATCAGCCCCAGCATTTT
d_call: TRBD1; v_call: TRBV6-1; clone_size: NA; j_call: TRBJ1-2; cdr3_aa: CASKGRGRYGYTF; cdr3_nt: TGTGCCAGCAAGGGCAGGGGGAGGTATGGCTACACCTTC
d_call: TRBD2; v_call: TRBV4-1; clone_size: NA; j_call: TRBJ2-7; cdr3_aa: CASSQVTTSGRAFYEQYF; cdr3_nt: TGCGCCAGCAGCCAAGTTACGACTAGCGGGAGGGCCTTTTACGAGCAGTACTTC
d_call: NA; v_call: TRBV5-1; clone_size: NA; j_call: TRBJ1-1; cdr3_aa: CASSLGRSPGNTEAFF; cdr3_nt: TGCGCCAGCAGCTTGGGGAGGTCCCCAGGGAACACTGAAGCTTTCTTT
d_call: NA; v_call: TRBV6-5; clone_size: NA; j_call: TRBJ1-5; cdr3_aa: CASSYSKRQFNQPQHF; cdr3_nt: TGTGCCAGCAGTTACTCGAAGAGGCAGTTCAATCAGCCCCAGCATTTT
d_call: TRBD2; v_call: TRBV7-2; clone_size: NA; j_call: TRBJ2-1; cdr3_aa: CASSRRLAGYNEQFF; cdr3_nt: TGTGCCAGCAGCCGAAGGCTAGCGGGATACAATGAGCAGTTCTTC
d_call: NA; v_call: TRBV28; clone_size: NA; j_call: TRBJ1-1; cdr3_aa: CASSIPWGVNTEAFF; cdr3_nt: TGTGCCAGCAGTATCCCTTGGGGTGTGAACACTGAAGCTTTCTTT
d_call: TRBD1; v_call: TRBV5-6; clone_size: NA; j_call: TRBJ2-7; cdr3_aa: CASSLWDRAAYEQYF; cdr3_nt: TGTGCCAGCAGCTTGTGGGACAGGGCTGCCTACGAGCAGTACTTC
d_call: TRBD1; v_call: TRBV19; clone_size: NA; j_call: TRBJ1-1; cdr3_aa: CASRTGTNTEAFF; cdr3_nt: TGTGCCAGTAGGACAGGGACGAACACTGAAGCTTTCTTT
d_call: NA; v_call: TRBV19; clone_size: NA; j_call: TRBJ2-6; cdr3_aa: CASNLLGGANVLTF; cdr3_nt: TGTGCCAGTAACCTCCTTGGTGGGGCCAACGTCCTGACTTTC
d_call: TRBD2; v_call: TRBV7-2; clone_size: NA; j_call: TRBJ2-1; cdr3_aa: CASSLTSGGGVNEQFF; cdr3_nt: TGTGCCAGCAGCTTAACTAGCGGGGGTGGGGTCAATGAGCAGTTCTTC
d_call: NA; v_call: TRBV28; clone_size: NA; j_call: TRBJ1-5; cdr3_aa: CASSPPALADSNQPQHF; cdr3_nt: TGTGCCAGCAGTCCGCCCGCTTTAGCTGATAGCAATCAGCCCCAGCATTTT
d_call: TRBD1; v_call: TRBV27; clone_size: once; j_call: TRBJ2-7; cdr3_aa: CASSQTRDREVYF; cdr3_nt: TGTGCCAGCAGTCAAACCCGGGACAGGGAGGTTTACTTC
d_call: NA; v_call: TRBV28; clone_size: NA; j_call: TRBJ2-7; cdr3_aa: CASSLRGPTYEQYF; cdr3_nt: TGTGCCAGCAGTTTGAGGGGACCGACCTACGAGCAGTACTTC